This entry lists 21 T cell receptor beta chains sequenced from one sample in a study of blood T cell repertoires in COVID-19 (dated by TCRdb to about 2020). The library relied on the immunoSEQ multiplex PCR assay. The clones in this table, taken by TCRdb from immuneACCESS, are in-frame only. Not every clone is retained; where verified, under half of the shortfall comes from an unresolved V gene, and the cause of the rest is unknown. The sample includes about 130,000 clones, with about 88% observed a single time. The top ten hold 3% to 4% of the sample. The sequenced sample consisted of peripheral blood. These TCRs come from a man in his fifties with active COVID-19.

This chain joins TRBV27 and TRBJ1-5; no reliable D call. Trimming took off 1 base at V and 0 bases at J, with 10 bases between the two ends. This CDR3 region has 16 residues. CDR1 MNHEY and CDR2 SMNVEV come from the germline V gene (reference sequence). The CDR3 loop reads CASSLYGPNSNQPQHF. The CDR3 coding sequence is TGTGCCAGCAGTTTATATGGGCCGAATAGCAATCAGCCCCAGCATTTT.

The count of this clone is one. The rearrangement links TRBV7-9 to TRBJ2-1; TRBD2 agrees at 7 bases. V was clipped by 6 bases and J by 0 bases; unmatched bases: 14. The CDR3 is made up of 18 amino acids. Germline CDR1 and CDR2: SEHNR and FQNEAQ (reference sequence). CDR3 in DNA: TGTGCCAGCAGTCCACACGCGGGACTAAAAAGCTCCTACAATGAGCAGTTCTTC. It translates to CASSPHAGLKSSYNEQFF.

This clone has just one count. V gene TRBV3-1 (or the pseudogene TRBV3-2) combines with J gene TRBJ2-2; possibly TRBD2 for D (6 bases). The germline CDR1 and CDR2 sequences are LGHDT and YNNKEL (reference sequence). The V end was cut by 8 bases, the J end by 3 bases, with 10 bases between. The CDR3 covers 13 residues. The CDR3 nucleotides are TGTGCCAGCGCGGGACTCGACACCGGGGAGCTGTTTTTT. Its translation: CASAGLDTGELFF.

The rearrangement links TRBV5-5 to TRBJ1-2, with D hard to call. V was trimmed by 4 bases and J by 0 bases, leaving 13 bases between them. Looked up from germline, CDR1 is SGHKS and CDR2 is YYEKEE (reference sequence). This CDR3 is 15 amino acids long. CDR3 amino acids: CASSPGVDPNYGYTF. CDR3 bases: TGTGCCAGCAGCCCTGGAGTTGACCCTAACTATGGCTACACCTTC.

This clone was observed a single time. This chain joins TRBV6-5 and TRBJ2-1; no firm D call. The CDR3 totals 11 residues. Germline V lookup: CDR1 MNHEY, CDR2 SVGAGI. The V end was cut by 2 bases, the J end by 8 bases, with 4 bases between. The chain's CDR3 is CASSYRDEQFF. In DNA, the CDR3 is TGTGCCAGCAGTTACCGGGATGAGCAGTTCTTC.

The chain is built from TRBV6-1 and TRBJ2-1, with TRBD2 matching 7 bases. The V segment lost 0 bases and the J segment 6 bases; nucleotides outside the gene matches: 11. Germline CDR1 and CDR2: MNHNS and SASEGT. This CDR3 has 17 residues. CDR3: CASSEAARESRINEQFF. The CDR3 DNA follows: TGTGCCAGCAGTGAAGCCGCGCGGGAGAGCCGTATCAATGAGCAGTTCTTC.

This clone has a handful of counts. The rearrangement uses TRBV2 and TRBJ1-2; D is undetermined. The CDR3 loop spans 14 amino acids. V was cut by 6 bases and J by 7 bases, with 18 bases left in between. The V gene's germline CDR1 is SNHLY and CDR2 FYNNEI. The CDR3: CASSTADSFFGYTF. CDR3 DNA: TGTGCCAGCAGCACCGCGGACTCATTTTTTGGCTACACCTTC.

The rearrangement links TRBV5-4 to TRBJ1-4; 8 bases fit TRBD1. Germline-derived CDR1 and CDR2 are SGHNT and YYREEE (reference sequence). V dropped 4 bases and J dropped 4; count of bases not matched to a gene: 6. CDR3 size: 15 residues. The CDR3 region has the DNA TGTGCCAGCAGCCCTGACAGGGGCCGTAATGAAAAACTGTTTTTT. Its translation: CASSPDRGRNEKLFF. Using reference TRBV5-4 and TRBJ1-4 for the parts outside the CDR3, the full variable domain is ETGVTQSPTHLIKTRGQQVTLRCSSQSGHNTVSWYQQALGQGPQFIFQYYREEENGRGNFPPRFSGLQFPNYSSELNVNALELDDSALYLCASSPDRGRNEKLFFGSGTQLSVL.

The chain couples TRBV21-1 to TRBJ2-4; the table calls TRBD2, which could not be checked here. TRBV21-1 is described as a pseudogene. There are 16 residues in the CDR3. The CDR3 DNA is TGTGCCAGCAGCCCAAAGTCGGGATCCGCCAAAAACATTCAGTACTTC. It encodes CASSPKSGSAKNIQYF.

The chain combines TRBV10-2 with TRBJ2-1; TRBD1 matches at 9 bases. The trim removed 3 bases at V and 3 bases at J, leaving 6 bases unmatched. Germline lookup yields CDR1 WSHSY and CDR2 SAAADI. The CDR3 loop spans 16 amino acids. CDR3 sequence (DNA): TGCGCCAGCAGTGACCAGGGACAGGGTCTCTACAATGAGCAGTTCTTC. Residues: CASSDQGQGLYNEQFF.

This chain joins TRBV19 and TRBJ1-6; D is undetermined. V was shortened by 0 bases and J by 3 bases, with 9 bases between the two germline ends. This CDR3 is 16 amino acids long. CDR1 and CDR2 (germline): LNHDA, SQIVND (reference sequence). CDR3 coding DNA: TGTGCCAGTAGTATAGACAGGAAAATCTATAATTCACCCCTCCACTTT. Translating it yields CASSIDRKIYNSPLHF. The full variable domain, its missing parts supplied by reference TRBV19 and TRBJ1-6, is DGGITQSPKYLFRKEGQNVTLSCEQNLNHDAMYWYRQDPGQGLRLIYYSQIVNDFQKGDIAEGYSVSREKKESFPLTVTSAQKNPTAFYLCASSIDRKIYNSPLHFGNGTRLTVT.

The count of this clone is one. The V call is TRBV11-3, the J call TRBJ2-1, with TRBD1 as a possible D gene (5 bases). The V gene's germline CDR1 is SGHNT and CDR2 YENEEA. Trimming took off 3 bases at V and 10 bases at J, with 22 bases between the two ends. This CDR3 is built from 16 residues. Written as DNA, the CDR3 is TGTGCCAGCAGCTTCTCCTTTCCCAGACAGCTTGAAGAGCAGTTCTTC. It is translated as CASSFSFPRQLEEQFF. Full variable domain (rest looked up from reference TRBV11-3 and TRBJ2-1): EAGVVQSPRYKIIEKKQPVAFWCNPISGHNTLYWYLQNLGQGPELLIRYENEEAVDDSQLPKDRFSAERLKGVDSTLKIQPAELGDSAVYLCASSFSFPRQLEEQFFGPGTRLTVL.

The rearrangement links TRBV7-9 to TRBJ1-6, with 7 bases lining up with TRBD1. CDR3 length: 15 residues. Germline V gives CDR1 SEHNR, CDR2 FQNEAQ (reference sequence). V gave up 6 bases and J gave up 8 bases; unmatched junction bases: 10. CDR3 DNA sequence: TGTGCCAGCAGTCTCAGGGGGAAGGCAGATTCACCCCTCCACTTT. Its protein is CASSLRGKADSPLHF.

The V call is TRBV7-9, the J call TRBJ2-7, with D perhaps TRBD1 (5 bases). V shed 4 bases and J shed 1 base, with 14 bases lying between them. CDR1 is SEHNR and CDR2 is FQNEAQ in the germline V gene (reference sequence). The CDR3 spans 15 residues. CDR3 DNA sequence: TGTGCCAGCAGCTCGGGCAGGGAAAAGTCCTACGAGCAGTACTTC. It translates to CASSSGREKSYEQYF.

The J gene is TRBJ2-1, the V gene TRBV2; 7 nucleotides align to TRBD2. Germline V gives CDR1 SNHLY, CDR2 FYNNEI. The length of the CDR3 is 18 residues. Trimming removed 0 bases from V and 0 bases from J; junction bases left unmatched: 8. This chain's CDR3 is CASSEALLAGVSYNEQFF. CDR3 DNA: TGTGCCAGCAGTGAAGCGCTTCTCGCGGGGGTCTCCTACAATGAGCAGTTCTTC.

The genes are TRBV3-1 (or the pseudogene TRBV3-2) and TRBJ2-2, with D unresolved. Deletions cut 3 bases from V and 3 bases from J, with 8 bases between. Looked up from germline, CDR1 is LGHDT and CDR2 is YNNKEL (reference sequence). The CDR3 runs 14 residues. This CDR3 reads CASSHPRDTGELFF. CDR3 DNA: TGTGCCAGCAGCCACCCCCGGGACACCGGGGAGCTGTTTTTT.

The count of this clone is one. V and J are TRBV2 and TRBJ1-5, with a possible D match to TRBD1 (5 bases). Trimming stripped 6 bases from V and 6 bases from J, with 12 bases between. The CDR3 length is 13 residues. Germline loops: CDR1 SNHLY, CDR2 FYNNEI. The CDR3 DNA follows: TGTGCCAGCAGCGTCAGGGTAGCTCAGCCCCAGCATTTT. Residues: CASSVRVAQPQHF.

V usage is TRBV11-3 and J usage is TRBJ2-2; D is undetermined. The CDR3 is 13 residues long. Germline V CDR1 and CDR2: SGHNT, YENEEA. With 6 bases removed from V and 5 bases from J, the gap between germline ends came to 10 bases. This CDR3 reads CASSPRTTGELFF. The CDR3 nucleotides read TGTGCCAGCAGTCCACGAACTACCGGGGAGCTGTTTTTT.

This chain links TRBV5-1 with TRBJ2-1; possibly TRBD2 for D (5 bases). This CDR3 comprises 14 residues. V lost 4 bases and J 7 bases, leaving 15 bases between the germline ends. Looked up from germline, CDR1 is SGHRS and CDR2 is YFSETQ. CDR3 amino acids: CASSPRTSGNEQFF. The CDR3 nucleotides are TGCGCCAGCAGCCCACGGACTTCGGGGAATGAGCAGTTCTTC.

The rearrangement joins TRBV30 to TRBJ2-7, with D possibly TRBD1 on 6 matching bases. Germline V CDR1 and CDR2: GTSNPN, SVGIG (reference sequence). V dropped 2 bases and J dropped 4 bases, with 12 bases sitting between them. The CDR3 spans 13 residues. The CDR3 loop reads CAWSRQGNYEQYV. In DNA form, the CDR3 reads TGTGCCTGGAGTCGGCAGGGGAATTACGAGCAGTACGTC.

This chain joins TRBV5-4 and TRBJ2-5, with 9 positions matching TRBD2. Germline V gene sequence: CDR1 SGHNT, CDR2 YYREEE (reference sequence). The CDR3 loop spans 16 amino acids. Unmatched junction bases numbered 6, after V lost 2 bases and J lost 1 base. The CDR3 coding sequence is TGTGCCAGCAGCTTCGTTCTAGCGGGGAGCCAAGAGACCCAGTACTTC. Its protein product is CASSFVLAGSQETQYF.